A single sample gave rise to the 17 T cell receptor beta chains below, sequenced in a study of T-cell reconstitution after alpha-beta-depleted transplantation in children. This sample's TCRbeta library carried unique molecular identifier barcodes. MiXCR, run by TCRdb on the PCR reads, gives a single entry per CDR3 protein. The table lists a few hundred thousand distinct CDR3 sequences, about 16% of them singletons. Material: PBMCs from the stem cell graft donor, obtained from the stem cell graft. Receptors originate from a human donor who donated a stem cell graft to a child with acute lymphoblastic leukemia.

The V gene is TRBV5-5, the J gene TRBJ1-1; no reliable D call. This CDR3 is built from 13 residues. Germline V gene sequence: CDR1 SGHKS, CDR2 YYEKEE (reference sequence). V was pared by 2 bases and J by 0 bases, with 5 bases between. The CDR3 is CASSFWVNTEAFF. In nucleotides, the CDR3 is TGTGCCAGCAGCTTTTGGGTGAACACTGAAGCTTTCTTT.

The V and J genes are TRBV6-1 and TRBJ2-3; TRBD2 agrees at 10 bases. The CDR3 length is 16 residues. V lost 8 bases and J lost 3; bases outside the gene matches: 11. From germline, CDR1 is MNHNS and CDR2 SASEGT. The CDR3 sequence is CASYTGLAGETDTQYF. The CDR3 bases are TGTGCCAGCTATACAGGGCTAGCGGGAGAGACAGATACGCAGTATTTT.

This clonotype was seen more than once but under ten times. This chain links TRBV4-1 with TRBJ1-6, with D unclear. The V gene lost 7 bases and the J gene lost 8 bases, with 18 bases spanning the gap. The CDR3 has 15 amino acids. CDR1 is MGHRA and CDR2 is YSYEKL in the germline V gene. The CDR3 region has the DNA TGCGCCAGCACCCGAGTGCAGGAGGAGGATTCACCCCTCCACTTT. Translated: CASTRVQEEDSPLHF.

V and J are TRBV5-1 and TRBJ2-2; possible D gene TRBD2, 5 bases. This CDR3 comprises 13 residues. Between the trimmed V and J ends, which lost 7 bases and 5 bases, there was a span of 12 bases. Germline CDR1 SGHRS, CDR2 YFSETQ. CDR3 region: CASGSDLTGELFF. Written as DNA, the CDR3 is TGCGCCAGCGGCTCGGACTTGACCGGGGAGCTGTTTTTT.

The chain is built from TRBV5-1 and TRBJ2-5, with D possibly being TRBD1 (6 bases). The CDR3 has 12 residues. Germline V gene data show CDR1 as SGHRS and CDR2 as YFSETQ. V dropped 2 bases and J dropped 5 bases, with 7 bases sitting between them. CDR3 DNA: TGCGCCAGCAGCTTTACAGGGGAGACCCAGTACTTC. Protein: CASSFTGETQYF.

The count of this clonotype is one. V and J are TRBV25-1 and TRBJ2-5, with 9 bases aligning to TRBD2. The length of the CDR3 is 16 residues. The trim removed 2 bases at V and 5 bases at J, leaving 9 bases unmatched. The germline V gene has CDR1 MGHDK and CDR2 SYGVNS. The CDR3 bases are TGTGCCAGCAGTGAAGCCCGATGGCGGGAGGGCGAGACCCAGTACTTC. This gives the protein CASSEARWREGETQYF. Looking up the rest from reference TRBV25-1 and TRBJ2-5 gives the full variable domain: EADIYQTPRYLVIGTGKKITLECSQTMGHDKMYWYQQDPGMELHLIHYSYGVNSTEKGDLSSESTVSRIRTEHFPLTLESARPSHTSQYLCASSEARWREGETQYFGPGTRLLVL.

The V gene is TRBV5-1, the J gene TRBJ2-7; D is unclear. This CDR3 contains 14 residues. Germline V gene sequence: CDR1 SGHRS, CDR2 YFSETQ. With 5 bases removed from V and 0 bases from J, the gap between germline ends came to 12 bases. CDR3: CASRTTRHSYEQYF. In DNA, the CDR3 is TGCGCCAGCAGAACTACGAGACACTCCTACGAGCAGTACTTC.

This chain connects TRBV12-3 or TRBV12-4 to TRBJ2-3, with D tentatively TRBD1 or TRBD2 (5 bases each). This CDR3 region has 15 residues. V lost 6 bases to trimming and J lost 0 bases, with 13 bases between them. Here the CDR3 DNA reads TGTGCCAGCAGAGGGGCGCGGGCTAGCACAGATACGCAGTATTTT. Encoded protein: CASRGARASTDTQYF.

This clonotype has a handful of counts. This sequence joins TRBV3-1 and TRBJ1-1; 12 bases are shared with TRBD1. In germline, CDR1 is LGHDT, CDR2 YNNKEL (reference sequence). The CDR3 covers 16 residues. The ends lost 5 bases at V and 1 base at J; junction bases unmatched: 5. The CDR3 loop reads CASSSRDRGRNTEAFF. Here the CDR3 DNA reads TGTGCCAGCAGCTCCCGGGACAGGGGGCGGAACACTGAAGCTTTCTTT.

The chain links TRBV11-1 to TRBJ2-5; 9 bases align to TRBD2. V lost 4 bases to trimming and J lost 2 bases; unmatched junction nucleotides: 8. The germline gives CDR1 SGHAT, CDR2 FQDESV (reference sequence). The CDR3 has 16 amino acids. CDR3 nucleotides: TGTGCCAGCAGCTCCATAGCGGGAGATGGTCAAGAGACCCAGTACTTC. It specifies CASSSIAGDGQETQYF.

The chain is built from TRBV7-2 and TRBJ2-2; 8 nucleotides match TRBD2. Germline loops: CDR1 SGHTA, CDR2 FQGNSA. CDR3 size: 16 residues. The V segment lost 5 bases and the J segment 3 bases; nucleotides outside the gene matches: 8. CDR3 amino acids: CASSVWGGRHTGELFF. DNA for the CDR3: TGTGCCAGCAGCGTCTGGGGCGGGAGGCACACCGGGGAGCTGTTTTTT.

J is TRBJ2-3 and V is TRBV29-1, with 7 bases aligning to TRBD1. The CDR3 consists of 14 residues. CDR1 SQVTM and CDR2 ANQGSEA come from the germline V gene. The junction had 5 bases not matched to a gene; V was cut back by 5 bases and J by 0 bases. CDR3 region: CSVRQGLSTDTQYF. The CDR3 DNA reads TGCAGCGTTCGACAGGGCCTGAGCACAGATACGCAGTATTTT.

This rearrangement joins TRBV11-2 to TRBJ1-4; tentative D call: TRBD1 (5 bases). Deletions cut 4 bases from V and 6 bases from J, with 12 bases between. This CDR3 has 14 amino acids. Germline lookup yields CDR1 SGHAT and CDR2 FQNNGV. In nucleotides, the CDR3 is TGTGCCAGCAGCTCACTCCGGGACTATGAAAAACTGTTTTTT. It yields the protein CASSSLRDYEKLFF.

The chain is built from TRBV2 and TRBJ2-7; D could derive from TRBD1 or TRBD2 (5 bases each). V was shortened by 7 bases and J by 6 bases, with 16 bases between the two germline ends. This CDR3 contains 13 residues. Germline CDR1 is SNHLY and CDR2 is FYNNEI. CDR3 in DNA: TGTGCCAGCATCCCGCAGGGACGGATCGAGCAGTACTTC. This encodes CASIPQGRIEQYF.

V gene TRBV3-1 combines with J gene TRBJ2-4; a weak D match, TRBD2 (7 bases). The CDR3 is 19 amino acids. Trimming removed 3 bases from V and 1 base from J, with 22 bases in between. Germline CDR1 and CDR2: LGHDT and YNNKEL (reference sequence). The chain's CDR3 is CASSHSGSGHRTAKNIQYF. The DNA of the CDR3 is TGTGCCAGCAGCCATAGCGGGTCGGGACACCGGACGGCCAAAAACATTCAGTACTTC.

The chain joins TRBV6-5 to TRBJ2-5; 9 bases are shared with TRBD2. CDR1 and CDR2 (germline): MNHEY, SVGAGI. CDR3 length: 16 amino acids. Trimming took 4 bases from V and 0 from J; bases not matched to a gene: 6. CDR3 sequence: CASSSASGTYQETQYF. The CDR3 DNA reads as TGTGCCAGCAGTTCCGCTAGCGGGACGTACCAAGAGACCCAGTACTTC.

This clonotype has just a few counts. The chain is built from TRBV9 and TRBJ2-5; D is uncertain. The ends were cut back, 0 bases at V and 2 bases at J, with 14 bases in the middle. The CDR3 totals 16 residues. From germline, CDR1 is SGDLS and CDR2 YYNGEE. For the CDR3, the DNA is TGTGCCAGCAGCGTAGGGTCTAGTGGTCTACAAGAGACCCAGTACTTC. It encodes CASSVGSSGLQETQYF. The entire variable domain, with the rest obtained from reference TRBV9 and TRBJ2-5, is as follows: DSGVTQTPKHLITATGQRVTLRCSPRSGDLSVYWYQQSLDQGLQFLIQYYNGEERAKGNILERFSAQQFPDLHSELNLSSLELGDSALYFCASSVGSSGLQETQYFGPGTRLLVL.